The 25 T cell receptor beta chains below were found in one sample sequenced in a study of cytomegalovirus exposure and HLA in healthy donors. PCR primers comprised 60 Vbeta and 13 Jbeta primers. Measured with immunoSEQ multiplex PCR; TCRdb has only the in-frame clones, and not every one. The sample lists about 81,000 clones; more than 60% were seen once. Sample: PBMCs. Source of these receptors: a man in his forties or fifties in good health and CMV-seropositive.

The rearrangement joins TRBV2 to TRBJ2-7; D is perhaps TRBD1 (5 bases). There are 13 residues in the CDR3. Trimming pared 4 bases from V and 7 bases from J, leaving 14 bases between. Germline V gene data show CDR1 as SNHLY and CDR2 as FYNNEI. This CDR3 is CASSADILGEQYF. DNA for the CDR3: TGTGCCAGCAGTGCGGACATTTTGGGGGAGCAGTACTTC.

The rearrangement joins TRBV7-6 to TRBJ2-2; D may be TRBD1 (6 bases). Germline CDR1 SGHVS, CDR2 FNYEAQ. Between the trimmed V and J ends, which lost 4 bases and 1 base, there was a span of 10 bases. The CDR3 is 15 amino acids. CDR3 in DNA: TGTGCCAGCAGCTCACTCAGGGGGAACACCGGGGAGCTGTTTTTT. It specifies CASSSLRGNTGELFF.

This clone is a singleton in its sample. The V call is TRBV11-3, the J call TRBJ1-1, with D possibly being TRBD1 (6 bases). There are 13 residues in the CDR3. Per the germline V gene, CDR1 is SGHNT and CDR2 is YENEEA. The V end was cut by 1 base, the J end by 7 bases, with 10 bases between. CDR3 sequence reads: CASSLGGGGEAFF. DNA of the CDR3: TGTGCCAGCAGCTTAGGAGGGGGGGGTGAAGCTTTCTTT.

This clone was seen only once. Sequence at one end of the junction differs from germline and may be a read error. The chain employs TRBV7-9 and TRBJ2-1; 10 nucleotides agree with TRBD2. This CDR3 is 15 amino acids long. Germline values: CDR1 SEHNR, CDR2 FQNEAQ (reference sequence). The CDR3 loop reads CSSSLSSGRGYEQFF. CDR3 nucleotide sequence: TGTTCCAGCAGCTTATCCAGCGGGAGGGGTTATGAGCAGTTCTTC.

CDR3 bases: TGTGCCAGCAGCTTAGAAACTGTAGCTGAAGCTTTCTTT. It is translated as CASSLETVAEAFF. The rearrangement links TRBV7-8 to TRBJ1-1; D is ambiguous. Looked up from germline, CDR1 is SGHVS and CDR2 is FQNEAQ. The CDR3 contains 13 residues. Trimming left V 1 base short and J 6 bases short, with 9 bases between.

The chain recombines TRBV4-2 with TRBJ2-7; possible D gene TRBD2, 6 bases. The CDR3 length is 15 residues. V lost 1 base and J 1 base, leaving 11 bases between the germline ends. Germline values: CDR1 LGHNA, CDR2 YNFKEQ. The CDR3 sequence is CASSQVTGESYEQYF. Written as DNA, the CDR3 is TGTGCCAGCAGCCAAGTCACGGGAGAATCCTACGAGCAGTACTTC.

The chain combines TRBV9 with TRBJ2-1; 7 bases map to TRBD2. The trim removed 0 bases at V and 10 bases at J, leaving 13 bases unmatched. Germline lookup yields CDR1 SGDLS and CDR2 YYNGEE. The CDR3 extends over 16 amino acids. CDR3 coding DNA: TGTGCCAGCAGCGTAGAGGTTAGTGGGCTAGCGGACGAGCAGTTCTTC. Protein product: CASSVEVSGLADEQFF.

In regard to this clone: An end of the junction does not agree with germline; a read error may underlie this. CDR3 in amino acids: CASSPESSGANGLTF. The CDR3 nucleotides read TGTGCCAGTAGTCCGGAGAGCTCTGGGGCCAACGGCCTGACTTTC. The chain joins TRBV19 to TRBJ2-6; maybe TRBD1 (5 bases). The V gene's germline CDR1 is LNHDA and CDR2 SQIVND (reference sequence). There are 15 residues in the CDR3. Using reference TRBV19 and TRBJ2-6 for the parts outside the CDR3, the full variable domain is DGGITQSPKYLFRKEGQNVTLSCEQNLNHDAMYWYRQDPGQGLRLIYYSQIVNDFQKGDIAEGYSVSREKKESFPLTVTSAQKNPTAFYLCASSPESSGANGLTFGAGSRLTVL.

This clone was seen only a few times. The genes are TRBV7-9 and TRBJ1-1; a weak D match, TRBD1 (6 bases). Germline loops: CDR1 SEHNR, CDR2 FQNEAQ (reference sequence). The CDR3 has 14 amino acids. V was trimmed by 5 bases and J by 4 bases, leaving 14 bases between them. The CDR3 protein is CASSQPRGSTEAFF. In nucleotides, the CDR3 is TGTGCCAGCAGCCAACCCAGGGGTTCCACTGAAGCTTTCTTT.

The chain joins TRBV4-2 to TRBJ2-3; a weak D match, TRBD1 (6 bases). Trimming removed 3 bases from V and 2 bases from J, with 9 bases in between. The CDR3 loop spans 14 amino acids. Germline loops: CDR1 LGHNA, CDR2 YNFKEQ. The CDR3 reads CASSQDSNTDTQYF. The CDR3 DNA is TGTGCCAGCAGCCAGGACAGTAACACAGATACGCAGTATTTT.

V is TRBV7-2 and J is TRBJ2-3; a possible D gene is TRBD2 (6 bases). Trimming took 2 bases from V and 4 from J, leaving 16 bases between them. Germline CDR1 SGHTA, CDR2 FQGNSA. The CDR3 totals 16 residues. Written as DNA, the CDR3 is TGTGCCAGCAGCTTACTAGCGCAGAAATATCCAGATACGCAGTATTTT. It translates to CASSLLAQKYPDTQYF.

In this sample, this clone turned up a few times. This rearrangement joins TRBV7-8 to TRBJ1-2; possible D gene TRBD1, 6 bases. V was shortened by 5 bases and J by 4 bases, with 14 bases between the two germline ends. CDR3 size: 14 residues. CDR1 is SGHVS, CDR2 FQNEAQ, per germline. The CDR3 bases are TGTGCCAGCAGCCCTACCGGACAGAGCTATGGCTACACCTTC. Protein: CASSPTGQSYGYTF.

This chain connects TRBV7-8 to TRBJ2-5; perhaps TRBD2 as D (6 bases). From germline, CDR1 is SGHVS and CDR2 FQNEAQ. This CDR3 comprises 15 residues. Deletions cut 5 bases from V and 5 bases from J, with 18 bases between. The CDR3 nucleotides read TGTGCCAGCAGCATAATATGGAGGGCCTGGGAGACCCAGTACTTC. This codes for CASSIIWRAWETQYF.

The chain uses TRBV28 and TRBJ2-3; the match to TRBD1 covers 9 bases. This CDR3 has 14 residues. The V and J ends lost 7 bases and 5 bases, in that order; junction bases with no gene match: 7. Germline V gene data show CDR1 as MDHEN and CDR2 as SYDVKM. CDR3 loop: CASKQQGAGDTQYF. The CDR3 DNA reads as TGTGCCAGCAAACAACAGGGGGCAGGAGATACGCAGTATTTT.

This clone was counted only a few times. The genes are TRBV11-3 and TRBJ1-1; possibly TRBD1 for D (6 bases). V lost 4 bases, J lost 4 bases, and 28 bases lay in between. The CDR3 totals 19 residues. From germline, CDR1 is SGHNT and CDR2 YENEEA. The CDR3, as DNA: TGTGCCAGCAGCTCCCGGGCCGGCGAGGTGGGACATGGGAGCACTGAAGCTTTCTTT. This codes for CASSSRAGEVGHGSTEAFF.

CDR3 nucleotides: TGTGCCAGCAGTGAATCCAGGACTTATGAGCAGTTCTTC. This translates into CASSESRTYEQFF. This chain connects TRBV6-1 to TRBJ2-1, with a tentative D call TRBD2 (5 bases). The CDR3 is 13 amino acids. Germline CDR1 is MNHNS and CDR2 is SASEGT. V lost 2 bases, J lost 8 bases, and 10 bases lay in between.

Concerning this clone itself: The junction does not match germline at one end; this may be a read error. The chain joins TRBV10-3 to TRBJ2-3; 8 bases are shared with TRBD1. Germline V CDR1 and CDR2: ENHRY, SYGVKD. The CDR3 spans 13 residues. The CDR3 nucleotides are TGTGGCATCAGGGGGCTATCACCAGATACGCAGTATTTT. Translation: CGIRGLSPDTQYF.

This clone has just one count. The V call is TRBV28, the J call TRBJ2-6; the match to TRBD2 covers 9 bases. Germline V gene data show CDR1 as MDHEN and CDR2 as SYDVKM. V lost 8 bases, J lost 4 bases, and 18 bases stayed unmatched. The CDR3 is made up of 19 amino acids. The CDR3 DNA reads TGTGCCAGCGTAAGCGGGGGGTTCGCTGTTTATTCCGGGGCCAACGTCCTGACTTTC. Translating it yields CASVSGGFAVYSGANVLTF.

This clone was seen more than once but under ten times. The chain links TRBV2 to TRBJ2-1, with 11 bases fitting TRBD2. The CDR3 is 16 amino acids. J was trimmed by 4 bases and V by 8 bases; bases with no gene match: 10. Per germline, CDR1 SNHLY and CDR2 FYNNEI. The CDR3 loop reads CASGTLGLAVYNEQFF. Here the CDR3 DNA reads TGTGCCAGCGGAACGCTGGGACTAGCGGTTTACAATGAGCAGTTCTTC.

Notes on this clone: Other DNA sequences in this specimen translate into the identical CDR3. The chain carries TRBV29-1 and TRBJ2-1, with 11 nucleotides matching TRBD2. The CDR3 runs 14 residues. Germline CDR1 is SQVTM and CDR2 is ANQGSEA. V lost 6 bases to trimming and J lost 1 base; unmatched junction nucleotides: 2. The CDR3 here is CSVGLAVSYNEQFF. CDR3 nucleotide sequence: TGCAGCGTGGGACTAGCGGTTTCCTACAATGAGCAGTTCTTC.

The genes are TRBV11-3 and TRBJ2-1; D not certain. CDR1 is SGHNT, CDR2 YENEEA, per germline. CDR3 size: 15 residues. The V and J ends lost 2 bases and 4 bases respectively, with 12 bases between them. The CDR3 region has the DNA TGTGCCAGCAGCTTATTATCCCTACCTTACAATGAGCAGTTCTTC. It codes for CASSLLSLPYNEQFF.

This clone occurred a few times. The V and J genes are TRBV4-1 and TRBJ2-4; 10 positions match TRBD1. Looked up from germline, CDR1 is MGHRA and CDR2 is YSYEKL. The CDR3 has 15 residues. Trimming removed 0 bases from V and 12 bases from J; junction bases left unmatched: 8. DNA for the CDR3: TGCGCCAGCAGCCAAGATGGGACAGGGGTTGGCAGTCAGTACTTC. Protein product: CASSQDGTGVGSQYF.

The rearrangement uses TRBV6-4 and TRBJ2-1; 7 bases are shared with TRBD2. Germline values: CDR1 MRHNA, CDR2 SNTAGT. After removal of 3 bases from V and 1 base from J, the junction contained 3 bases not matched to a gene. The CDR3 totals 15 residues. CDR3 DNA: TGTGCCAGCAGTGAAGAAGCGGGATCCTACAATGAGCAGTTCTTC. Its translation is CASSEEAGSYNEQFF.

The V call is TRBV30, the J call TRBJ1-1; a weak D match, TRBD1 (5 bases). The germline V gene has CDR1 GTSNPN and CDR2 SVGIG (reference sequence). The CDR3 covers 13 residues. V dropped 5 bases and J dropped 0 bases, with 10 bases sitting between them. The CDR3, as DNA: TGTGCCTGGGGACACTCGATGAACACTGAAGCTTTCTTT. It codes for CAWGHSMNTEAFF.

A remark on this clone: One end of the junction varies from germline; a read error may be responsible. The V gene is TRBV27, the J gene TRBJ2-6; D may be TRBD1 (6 bases). From germline, CDR1 is MNHEY and CDR2 SMNVEV (reference sequence). The CDR3 runs to 15 residues. The CDR3 DNA reads as TGTGCCAGCAGTACCCTGGGGGCTGGGGCCAACGGCCTGACTTTC. Protein product: CASSTLGAGANGLTF.